The 20 T cell receptor beta chains given below trace back to one sample, sequenced in a study of blood T cell repertoires in COVID-19. TCRdb keeps only in-frame clones here, not all; method: immunoSEQ multiplex PCR. The sample contains around 130,000 clones, approximately 85% of which appear only once. The sample was peripheral blood. The receptors derive from a human donor in a cohort sampled during active COVID-19.

The chain combines TRBV7-2 with TRBJ2-1, with a weak D call TRBD1 (5 bases). The germline gives CDR1 SGHTA, CDR2 FQGNSA. The CDR3 consists of 15 residues. V was cut by 5 bases and J by 8 bases, with 19 bases left in between. The CDR3 DNA follows: TGTGCCAGCAGCGCCCTAGGGCAGGGTATATATGAGCAGTTCTTC. Amino acid sequence: CASSALGQGIYEQFF.

This chain uses TRBV25-1 with TRBJ2-5, with TRBD1 matching over 7 bases. V was clipped by 2 bases and J by 2 bases; unmatched bases: 5. The CDR3 runs 15 residues. Germline assignment: CDR1 MGHDK and CDR2 SYGVNS. The CDR3 region is CASSERGRGQETQYF. The DNA for the CDR3 is TGTGCCAGCAGTGAAAGGGGCAGGGGGCAAGAGACCCAGTACTTC.

This clone was recorded a few times. The V and J genes are TRBV2 and TRBJ1-5; D is unclear. Germline CDR1 and CDR2: SNHLY and FYNNEI. This CDR3 contains 13 residues. V lost 3 bases and J 11 bases, leaving 14 bases between the germline ends. CDR3: CASSDGQNWSQHF. The CDR3 DNA reads TGTGCCAGCAGTGATGGGCAGAACTGGTCCCAGCATTTT.

The rearrangement links TRBV21-1 to TRBJ2-5; TRBD1 is the table's D call, not checked against the DNA. TRBV21-1 is a recognized pseudogene. The CDR3 has 14 residues. The CDR3 region is CASSKGDKKETQYF. In nucleotides, the CDR3 is TGTGCCAGCAGCAAAGGGGACAAGAAAGAGACCCAGTACTTC.

The chain is built from TRBV6-5 and TRBJ1-3, with unresolved D. CDR1 MNHEY and CDR2 SVGAGI come from the germline V gene. This CDR3 contains 16 residues. V was pared by 4 bases and J by 2 bases, with 15 bases between. CDR3 region: CASSFRSVGAGNTIYF. CDR3 nucleotides: TGTGCCAGCAGTTTCCGAAGTGTCGGGGCTGGAAACACCATATATTTT.

The CDR3 region has the DNA TGTGCCAGTAGTACGGGACAGGTCTCTGGAAACACCATATATTTT. Protein: CASSTGQVSGNTIYF. V gene TRBV19 combines with J gene TRBJ1-3; TRBD1 aligns across 8 bases. The CDR3 is 15 residues long. Unmatched junction bases numbered 2, after V lost 4 bases and J lost 0 bases. Looked up from germline, CDR1 is LNHDA and CDR2 is SQIVND (reference sequence).

The chain recombines TRBV4-2 with TRBJ2-1; no definite D call. Germline V gene sequence: CDR1 LGHNA, CDR2 YNFKEQ. This CDR3 is built from 16 residues. V lost 0 bases and J lost 2, with 11 bases in between. The CDR3 nucleotides are TGTGCCAGCAGCCAAGATCCCGTGGCAGCCTACAATGAGCAGTTCTTC. Its translation is CASSQDPVAAYNEQFF.

The rearrangement uses TRBV12-3 or TRBV12-4 and TRBJ1-2; D may be TRBD1 (5 bases). Trimming stripped 3 bases from V and 7 bases from J, with 9 bases between. CDR3 length: 12 residues. The CDR3, as DNA: TGTGCCAGCAGTTTTGGGGGGGTTGGCTACACCTTC. Amino acid sequence: CASSFGGVGYTF.

The V and J genes are TRBV19 and TRBJ1-5, with 9 bases identical to TRBD1. Germline-derived CDR1 and CDR2 are LNHDA and SQIVND (reference sequence). This CDR3 region has 15 residues. The ends lost 6 bases at V and 3 bases at J; junction bases unmatched: 6. The CDR3 loop reads CASSLTGGNNQPQHF. For the CDR3, the DNA is TGTGCCAGTAGCCTTACAGGGGGCAACAATCAGCCCCAGCATTTT.

The rearrangement joins TRBV6-6 to TRBJ1-5, with 8 bases aligning to TRBD1. Germline V CDR1 and CDR2: MNHNY, SVGAGI (reference sequence). After removal of 5 bases from V and 0 bases from J, the junction contained 9 bases not matched to a gene. The CDR3 has 17 residues. The CDR3: CASSPTGGPYSNQPQHF. The CDR3 nucleotides are TGTGCCAGCAGTCCTACAGGGGGGCCCTATAGCAATCAGCCCCAGCATTTT.

The chain joins TRBV3-1 (or the pseudogene TRBV3-2) to TRBJ2-5, with D possibly matching TRBD1 (5 bases). The ends were cut back, 5 bases at V and 4 bases at J, with 8 bases in the middle. The germline CDR1 and CDR2 sequences are LGHDT and YNNKEL (reference sequence). CDR3 size: 12 residues. The CDR3 sequence: CASSAQGETQYF. The CDR3 DNA reads TGTGCCAGCAGCGCCCAGGGAGAGACCCAGTACTTC.

This sequence joins TRBV2 and TRBJ1-6, with TRBD1 as a possible D gene (6 bases). CDR3 size: 13 residues. Germline CDR1 SNHLY, CDR2 FYNNEI. V shed 10 bases and J shed 5 bases, with 12 bases lying between them. CDR3 in DNA: TGTGCCACCTACAGGGCTGATAATTCACCCCTCCACTTT. Translation gives CATYRADNSPLHF.

The gene calls are TRBV29-1 and TRBJ2-7; possibly TRBD1 for D (6 bases). The germline gives CDR1 SQVTM, CDR2 ANQGSEA. CDR3 size: 14 residues. V was clipped by 4 bases and J by 5 bases, with 18 bases between them. CDR3 DNA: TGCAGCGTTGTTCCGGGACAAATAGTTCACGAGCAGTACTTC. Translating it yields CSVVPGQIVHEQYF.

The chain links TRBV7-7 to TRBJ2-2; 7 bases are a match to TRBD2. Looked up from germline, CDR1 is SSHAT and CDR2 is FNYEAQ (reference sequence). V gave up 0 bases and J gave up 6 bases; unmatched junction bases: 1. The CDR3 sequence is 14 residues long. CDR3 DNA sequence: TGTGCCAGCAGCTTAGCGGGGGGGTCCGGGGAGCTGTTTTTT. It yields the protein CASSLAGGSGELFF.

The J gene is TRBJ1-1, the V gene TRBV6-5; the D gene is possibly TRBD1 (5 bases). The V end lost 7 bases, the J end lost 0 bases, and 9 bases lay between the germline ends. In germline, CDR1 is MNHEY, CDR2 SVGAGI. This CDR3 contains 13 residues. The CDR3 reads CASNRQMNTEAFF. The DNA for the CDR3 is TGTGCCAGCAACAGGCAGATGAACACTGAAGCTTTCTTT.

The chain links TRBV7-2 to TRBJ2-1; 8 positions match TRBD1. Germline V gene sequence: CDR1 SGHTA, CDR2 FQGNSA. The CDR3 has 15 residues. The J segment lost 8 bases and the V segment lost 1 base, leaving 7 bases of the junction unmatched. In nucleotides, the CDR3 is TGTGCCAGCAGCTTAGGCCAGGGGGCGCGTTATGAGCAGTTCTTC. Its translation is CASSLGQGARYEQFF.

V usage is TRBV5-1 and J usage is TRBJ2-5, with D perhaps TRBD1 (7 bases). V was clipped by 0 bases and J by 5 bases, with 14 bases between them. CDR3 length equals 15 residues. CDR1 and CDR2 (germline): SGHRS, YFSETQ. CDR3 in amino acids: CASSLVWAGGETQYF. Here the CDR3 DNA reads TGCGCCAGCAGCTTGGTTTGGGCAGGGGGGGAGACCCAGTACTTC.

This chain's CDR3 is CASSLLQDGYTF. The CDR3 DNA follows: TGTGCCAGCAGCCTGCTGCAGGATGGCTACACCTTC. V usage is TRBV7-2 and J usage is TRBJ1-2; no clear D gene. Germline values: CDR1 SGHTA, CDR2 FQGNSA. The V end was cut by 5 bases, the J end by 6 bases, with 10 bases between. CDR3 size: 12 residues.

The chain joins TRBV6-2 or TRBV6-3 to TRBJ2-1; possibly TRBD1 for D (5 bases). V was pared by 2 bases and J by 5 bases, with 19 bases between. The CDR3 consists of 17 residues. The germline CDR1 and CDR2 sequences are MNHEY and SVGEGT. The CDR3 reads CASSYQRAYPGHNEQFF. DNA of the CDR3: TGTGCCAGCAGTTACCAAAGGGCCTATCCAGGGCACAATGAGCAGTTCTTC.

The V and J genes are TRBV10-3 and TRBJ2-7; TRBD2 agrees at 8 bases. The length of the CDR3 is 15 residues. Germline CDR1 is ENHRY and CDR2 is SYGVKD. V lost 7 bases, J lost 6 bases, and 14 bases stayed unmatched. The CDR3 reads CAITNGGAGGGEQYF. CDR3 nucleotide sequence: TGTGCCATCACAAACGGGGGGGCTGGGGGAGGCGAGCAGTACTTC.